The 2 T cell receptor beta chains presented below share a single source sample, sequenced in a study of T cell responses to AZD1222 COVID-19 vaccine. Profiling relied on immunoSEQ multiplex PCR, and the TCRdb table lists in-frame clones only, not all of them. The data contain about 130,000 clones, 85% to 95% of them seen just once; the ten biggest clones take up approximately 7%. Sample: peripheral blood, taken on day 0 of AZD1222 vaccination. The receptor set was obtained from an adult in good health.

In its sample, this clone was seen once. The chain is built from TRBV5-1 and TRBJ2-3; maybe TRBD2 (6 bases). V was shortened by 4 bases and J by 1 base, with 10 bases between the two germline ends. The CDR3 spans 14 residues. Germline V gives CDR1 SGHRS, CDR2 YFSETQ. CDR3 coding DNA: TGCGCCAGCAGCCCGACGGGAGGCACAGATACGCAGTATTTT. It codes for CASSPTGGTDTQYF. The variable domain in full, completed from reference TRBV5-1 and TRBJ2-3, reads KAGVTQTPRYLIKTRGQQVTLSCSPISGHRSVSWYQQTPGQGLQFLFEYFSETQRNKGNFPGRFSGRQFSNSRSEMNVSTLELGDSALYLCASSPTGGTDTQYFGPGTRLTVL.

This chain connects TRBV5-1 to TRBJ2-5; maybe TRBD2 (5 bases). CDR1 is SGHRS, CDR2 YFSETQ, per germline. The CDR3 has 13 residues. The ends were cut back, 4 bases at V and 1 base at J, with 8 bases in the middle. This chain's CDR3 is CASSIRGQETQYF. In DNA form, the CDR3 reads TGCGCCAGCAGCATACGGGGCCAAGAGACCCAGTACTTC.